Listed below are T cell receptor beta chains from one sample, sequenced in a study of shared clonotypes between healthy human individuals. TCRdb's copy holds only in-frame clones and misses some; the assay was immunoSEQ multiplex PCR. The table has 950,000 to 1,100,000 clones, about 80% seen once. The sequenced sample was memory CD4+ T cells from PBMCs. The source is a man aged 18 to 30 in good health. Some clones in this sample may be carry-over from other donors' samples. Each CDR3 is given with its conserved first and last residue. Fields, in order: clone size, V gene, D gene, CDR3 length, J gene, CDR3 DNA, CDR3 protein. A D gene is named only where the DNA matches it firmly. Some rows mark clone size as missing; the rest say once, few, many or name a class of expanded clone.

abundance: NA
v_gene: TRBV6-1
d_gene: NA
len: 13
j_gene: TRBJ1-5
CDR3nt: TGTGCCAGCCTAAGGGGAGGCAATCAGCCCCAGCATTTT
CDR3aa: CASLRGGNQPQHF

abundance: once
v_gene: TRBV7-5
d_gene: NA
len: 20
j_gene: TRBJ1-1
CDR3nt: TGTGTCAGAAGCCTAGAACAGGGTACTACCTACCAAGGGGAGAACACTGAAGCTTTCTTT
CDR3aa: CVRSLEQGTTYQGENTEAFF

abundance: NA
v_gene: TRBV5-1
d_gene: TRBD2
len: 17
j_gene: TRBJ2-1
CDR3nt: TGCGCCAGCAGCGTGGGGTTAGGCGGCGGGAGCACCAATGAGCAGTTCTTC
CDR3aa: CASSVGLGGGSTNEQFF

abundance: NA
v_gene: TRBV11-2
d_gene: TRBD1
len: 17
j_gene: TRBJ1-2
CDR3nt: TGTGCCAGCAGCTTCGCAGGGGACAGGGTTCGATTCGCTGGCTACACCTTC
CDR3aa: CASSFAGDRVRFAGYTF

abundance: NA
v_gene: TRBV5-1
d_gene: TRBD2
len: 15
j_gene: TRBJ2-1
CDR3nt: TGCGCCAGCAGCCTCGGGGGGAGGTCCTACAATGAGCAGTTCTTC
CDR3aa: CASSLGGRSYNEQFF

abundance: once
v_gene: TRBV28
d_gene: TRBD1
len: 19
j_gene: TRBJ2-5
CDR3nt: TGTGCCAGCAGCCTACAGGGGGCCGGTGAGCGGGCCCCCCAAGAGACCCAGTACTTC
CDR3aa: CASSLQGAGERAPQETQYF

abundance: once
v_gene: TRBV7-2
d_gene: NA
len: 13
j_gene: TRBJ2-1
CDR3nt: TGTGCCAGCAGCCGGGGACTGTTTAATGAGCAGTTCTTC
CDR3aa: CASSRGLFNEQFF

abundance: NA
v_gene: TRBV7-2
d_gene: TRBD2
len: 14
j_gene: TRBJ2-3
CDR3nt: TGTGCCAGCAGCTTTTTCGGGAGGACAGATACGCAGTATTTT
CDR3aa: CASSFFGRTDTQYF

abundance: NA
v_gene: TRBV5-1
d_gene: NA
len: 13
j_gene: TRBJ1-1
CDR3nt: TGCGCCAGCAGCTTGTCCACGGGGACTGAAGCTTTCTTT
CDR3aa: CASSLSTGTEAFF

abundance: NA
v_gene: TRBV30
d_gene: NA
len: 13
j_gene: TRBJ2-7
CDR3nt: TGTGCCTGGAGAGCCCCCAACCTTCGCGAGCAGTACTTC
CDR3aa: CAWRAPNLREQYF

abundance: NA
v_gene: TRBV13
d_gene: TRBD1
len: 12
j_gene: TRBJ1-2
CDR3nt: TGTGCCAGCAGCTACCGACAGGGCCGCTACACCTTC
CDR3aa: CASSYRQGRYTF

abundance: NA
v_gene: TRBV7-9
d_gene: NA
len: 15
j_gene: TRBJ2-2
CDR3nt: TGTGCCAGCAGCTCCTTTGGGGGAGCCACCGGGGAGCTGTTTTTT
CDR3aa: CASSSFGGATGELFF

abundance: NA
v_gene: TRBV11-2
d_gene: TRBD2
len: 13
j_gene: TRBJ2-1
CDR3nt: TGTGCCAGCAAACTAGCGGGAGAGGGTGAGCAGTTCTTC
CDR3aa: CASKLAGEGEQFF

abundance: NA
v_gene: TRBV5-4
d_gene: TRBD1
len: 16
j_gene: TRBJ2-7
CDR3nt: TGTGCCAGCAGCAGGAGTCGGGACAGGGGGCCTCGGGAGCAGTACTTC
CDR3aa: CASSRSRDRGPREQYF

abundance: NA
v_gene: TRBV27
d_gene: TRBD2
len: 20
j_gene: TRBJ2-1
CDR3nt: TGTGCCAGCAGTTTGAGGGGACTAGCGGGAGGGACCCCCTTCTACAATGAGCAGTTCTTC
CDR3aa: CASSLRGLAGGTPFYNEQFF

abundance: many
v_gene: TRBV5-1
d_gene: TRBD2
len: 15
j_gene: TRBJ2-3
CDR3nt: TGCGCCAGCAGCCCGATCGCGGGAGGCACAGATACGCAGTATTTT
CDR3aa: CASSPIAGGTDTQYF

abundance: few
v_gene: TRBV4-2
d_gene: TRBD1
len: 15
j_gene: TRBJ1-1
CDR3nt: TGTGCCAGCAGCCCAGTCGACAGGGGGGGCACTGAAGCTTTCTTT
CDR3aa: CASSPVDRGGTEAFF

abundance: NA
v_gene: TRBV5-6
d_gene: NA
len: 14
j_gene: TRBJ2-5
CDR3nt: TGTGCCAGCAGACCACAGAAGGGGGTAGAGACCCAGTACTTC
CDR3aa: CASRPQKGVETQYF

abundance: once
v_gene: TRBV27
d_gene: NA
len: 13
j_gene: TRBJ1-1
CDR3nt: TGTGCCAGCAGTACCTGGGGAAACACTGAAGCTTTCTTT
CDR3aa: CASSTWGNTEAFF

abundance: NA
v_gene: TRBV11-3
d_gene: TRBD2
len: 15
j_gene: TRBJ2-5
CDR3nt: TGTGCCAGAGTCGGGACTAGCGGGGACCAAGAGACCCAGTACTTC
CDR3aa: CARVGTSGDQETQYF

abundance: NA
v_gene: TRBV5-1
d_gene: TRBD1
len: 18
j_gene: TRBJ1-1
CDR3nt: TGCGCCAGCAGCTCCGGACAGGGGGCAACGATGGTGAACACTGAAGCTTTCTTT
CDR3aa: CASSSGQGATMVNTEAFF

abundance: NA
v_gene: TRBV2
d_gene: TRBD2
len: 14
j_gene: TRBJ2-3
CDR3nt: TGTGCCAGCGGGCTAGCGGGAGGGGTCGATACGCAGTATTTT
CDR3aa: CASGLAGGVDTQYF

abundance: NA
v_gene: TRBV27
d_gene: NA
len: 14
j_gene: TRBJ2-7
CDR3nt: TGTGCCAGCAGTTTAACCAGGGAGTGGGGAGAGCAGTACTTC
CDR3aa: CASSLTREWGEQYF

abundance: NA
v_gene: TRBV7-2
d_gene: NA
len: 15
j_gene: TRBJ1-1
CDR3nt: TGTGCCAGCAGCCGAAGAACCGCCCAGGGATCTGAAGCTTTCTTT
CDR3aa: CASSRRTAQGSEAFF

abundance: NA
v_gene: TRBV29-1
d_gene: TRBD2
len: 14
j_gene: TRBJ2-5
CDR3nt: TGCAGCGTTGATAGTAGCGGGCGTGGGAGGGAGCAGTACTTC
CDR3aa: CSVDSSGRGREQYF

abundance: NA
v_gene: TRBV10-3
d_gene: NA
len: 13
j_gene: TRBJ1-6
CDR3nt: TGTGCCATCAGTGATTGGAACTATTCACCCCTCCACTTT
CDR3aa: CAISDWNYSPLHF

abundance: NA
v_gene: TRBV2
d_gene: NA
len: 15
j_gene: TRBJ2-7
CDR3nt: TGTGCCAGCAGTCCGGACCTACCAAGGGGCAACGAGCAGTACTTC
CDR3aa: CASSPDLPRGNEQYF

abundance: NA
v_gene: TRBV7-3
d_gene: NA
len: 15
j_gene: TRBJ2-2
CDR3nt: TGTGCCAGCAGCTTAACGTCGGGGGACACCGGGGAGCTGTTTTTT
CDR3aa: CASSLTSGDTGELFF

abundance: NA
v_gene: TRBV18
d_gene: NA
len: 13
j_gene: TRBJ2-3
CDR3nt: TGTGCCAGCTCACCCTGGGGGTTCGATACGCAGTATTTT
CDR3aa: CASSPWGFDTQYF

abundance: NA
v_gene: TRBV15
d_gene: NA
len: 13
j_gene: TRBJ1-2
CDR3nt: TGTGCCACCAGCAGAGTGTCTTACGGTGGCTACACCTTC
CDR3aa: CATSRVSYGGYTF

abundance: NA
v_gene: TRBV5-1
d_gene: TRBD1
len: 13
j_gene: TRBJ2-7
CDR3nt: TGCGCCAGCAGGGCGGGGACAGGGTACGAGCAGTACTTC
CDR3aa: CASRAGTGYEQYF

abundance: NA
v_gene: TRBV2
d_gene: NA
len: 15
j_gene: TRBJ1-5
CDR3nt: TGTGCCAGCAGACTCACAGGGCGCGGCAATCAGCCCCAGCATTTT
CDR3aa: CASRLTGRGNQPQHF

abundance: few
v_gene: TRBV6-1
d_gene: NA
len: 12
j_gene: TRBJ2-7
CDR3nt: TGTGCCAGCAGTGACACCTTCTACGAGCAGTACTTC
CDR3aa: CASSDTFYEQYF

abundance: NA
v_gene: TRBV25-1
d_gene: NA
len: 14
j_gene: TRBJ2-7
CDR3nt: TGTGCCAGCAGTGATTACGGCAGGGACTACGAGCAGTACTTC
CDR3aa: CASSDYGRDYEQYF

abundance: few
v_gene: TRBV6-5
d_gene: NA
len: 16
j_gene: TRBJ2-5
CDR3nt: TGTGCCAGCAGTTACTCCGGGACCCTATACGGAGAGACCCAGTACTTC
CDR3aa: CASSYSGTLYGETQYF

abundance: few
v_gene: TRBV9
d_gene: NA
len: 15
j_gene: TRBJ2-5
CDR3nt: TGTGCCAGCAGCTCCCGGGACACCCCCGCCTCGACCCAGTACTTC
CDR3aa: CASSSRDTPASTQYF

abundance: NA
v_gene: TRBV7-9
d_gene: NA
len: 15
j_gene: TRBJ2-7
CDR3nt: TGTGCCAGCAGCTTAGGACAGGCCCTAACCTACGAGCAGTACTTC
CDR3aa: CASSLGQALTYEQYF

abundance: NA
v_gene: TRBV19
d_gene: NA
len: 12
j_gene: TRBJ1-5
CDR3nt: TGTGCCAGTAGGTGGGGAAATCAGCCCCAGCATTTT
CDR3aa: CASRWGNQPQHF

abundance: once
v_gene: TRBV14
d_gene: TRBD1
len: 14
j_gene: TRBJ1-2
CDR3nt: TGTGCCAGCAGCCCCCAGACAGGGGGCTCTGGCTACACCTTC
CDR3aa: CASSPQTGGSGYTF

abundance: NA
v_gene: TRBV2
d_gene: NA
len: 16
j_gene: TRBJ1-2
CDR3nt: TGTGCCAGCAGTGCCTCCCGATCGGCAGGGGTCTATGGCTACACCTTC
CDR3aa: CASSASRSAGVYGYTF

abundance: NA
v_gene: TRBV29-1
d_gene: TRBD1
len: 14
j_gene: TRBJ1-1
CDR3nt: TGCAGCGTGGTTTCCGGGACAGCGAACACTGAAGCTTTCTTT
CDR3aa: CSVVSGTANTEAFF

abundance: few
v_gene: TRBV7-3
d_gene: NA
len: 13
j_gene: TRBJ1-4
CDR3nt: TGTGCCAGCAGCTCTACCGCAAATGAAAAACTGTTTTTT
CDR3aa: CASSSTANEKLFF

abundance: many
v_gene: TRBV2
d_gene: TRBD2
len: 16
j_gene: TRBJ2-7
CDR3nt: TGTGCCAGCAGTCCCCTAGCGGGAGGCTCGATTATAGAGCAGTACTTC
CDR3aa: CASSPLAGGSIIEQYF

abundance: NA
v_gene: TRBV9
d_gene: NA
len: 15
j_gene: TRBJ2-6
CDR3nt: TGTGCCAGCAGCGCAACACCCACCGGGGCCAACGTCCTGACTTTC
CDR3aa: CASSATPTGANVLTF

abundance: NA
v_gene: TRBV18
d_gene: NA
len: 17
j_gene: TRBJ2-1
CDR3nt: TGTGCCAGCTCATCTAGAGTCCGGCGGGCGGGCTACAATGAGCAGTTCTTC
CDR3aa: CASSSRVRRAGYNEQFF